This T cell receptor (beta chain) was profiled in a study of T-cell memory formation after mild COVID-19. Overall study results and limits: Memory cells collected pre-infection included some clones that later responded, suggesting cross-reactive memory joined. Among clones peaking at day 37 in the second wave, SARS-CoV-2 specificity remained unconfirmed.

Libraries for TCRalpha and TCRbeta carried sample barcodes and unique molecular identifiers via 5'RACE. Via MiXCR, TCRdb re-called the 5' RACE reads, giving one row per CDR3 protein. The sample carries under 700,000 distinct CDR3 sequences, 20% recorded once. Points on this clonotype: What it binds is not known.

V lost 0 bases and J lost 8, with 3 bases in between. Germline assignment: CDR1 SGHRS and CDR2 YFSETQ. This CDR3 region has 11 residues. The sequence derives from an adult woman who had mild COVID-19 (a few samples of this study predate the infection). Cell type and time point are not known. The chain employs TRBV5-1 and TRBJ2-1, with D unresolved. Source material: PBMCs or a T cell subset sorted from them (not recorded which). CDR3 bases: TGCGCCAGCAGCTTGGACTATGAGCAGTTCTTC. Translation: CASSLDYEQFF.